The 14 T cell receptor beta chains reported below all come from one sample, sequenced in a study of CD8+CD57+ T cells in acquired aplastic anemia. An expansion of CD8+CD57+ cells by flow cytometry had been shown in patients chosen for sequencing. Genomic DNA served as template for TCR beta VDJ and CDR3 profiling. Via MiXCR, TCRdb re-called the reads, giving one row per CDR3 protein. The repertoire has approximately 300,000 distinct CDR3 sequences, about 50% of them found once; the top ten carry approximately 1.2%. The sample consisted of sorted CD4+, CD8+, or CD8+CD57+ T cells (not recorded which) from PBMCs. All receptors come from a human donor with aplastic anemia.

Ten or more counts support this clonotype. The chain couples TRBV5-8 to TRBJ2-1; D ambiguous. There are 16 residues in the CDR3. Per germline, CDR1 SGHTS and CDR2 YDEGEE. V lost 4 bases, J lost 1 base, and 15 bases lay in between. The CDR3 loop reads CASSLGPSLSYNEQFF. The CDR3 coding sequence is TGTGCCAGCAGCCTTGGACCCTCCCTTTCCTACAATGAGCAGTTCTTC. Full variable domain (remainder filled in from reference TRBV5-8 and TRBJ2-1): EAGVTQSPTHLIKTRGQQATLRCSPISGHTSVYWYQQALGLGLQFLLWYDEGEERNRGNFPPRFSGRQFPNYSSELNVNALELEDSALYLCASSLGPSLSYNEQFFGPGTRLTVL.

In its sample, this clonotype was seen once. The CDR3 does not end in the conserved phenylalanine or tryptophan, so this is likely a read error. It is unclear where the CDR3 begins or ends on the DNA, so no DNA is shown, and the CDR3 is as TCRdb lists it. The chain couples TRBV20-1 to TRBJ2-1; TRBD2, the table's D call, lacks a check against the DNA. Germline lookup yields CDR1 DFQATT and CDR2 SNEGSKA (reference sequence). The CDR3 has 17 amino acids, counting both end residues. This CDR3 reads CSARRTSGREAPTMSSC.

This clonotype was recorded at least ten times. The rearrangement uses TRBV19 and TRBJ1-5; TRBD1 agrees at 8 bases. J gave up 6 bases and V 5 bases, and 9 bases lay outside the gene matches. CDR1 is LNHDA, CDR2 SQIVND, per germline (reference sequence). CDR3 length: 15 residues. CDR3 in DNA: TGTGCCAGTAGTGATGGCTCAGGGGGCCGTCAGCCCCAGCATTTT. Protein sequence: CASSDGSGGRQPQHF.

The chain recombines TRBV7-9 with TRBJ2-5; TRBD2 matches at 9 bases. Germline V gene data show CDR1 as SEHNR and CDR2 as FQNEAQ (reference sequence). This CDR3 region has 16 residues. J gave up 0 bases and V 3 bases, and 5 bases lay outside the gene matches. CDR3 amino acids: CASSFVSGGYQETQYF. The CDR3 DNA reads TGTGCCAGCAGCTTCGTTAGCGGGGGCTACCAAGAGACCCAGTACTTC.

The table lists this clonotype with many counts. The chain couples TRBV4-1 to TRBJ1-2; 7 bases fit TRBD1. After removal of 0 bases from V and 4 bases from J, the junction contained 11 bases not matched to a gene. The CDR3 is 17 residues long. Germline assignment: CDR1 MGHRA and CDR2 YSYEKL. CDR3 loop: CASSQEWGRGQPYGYTF. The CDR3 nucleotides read TGCGCCAGCAGCCAAGAATGGGGGCGGGGACAGCCCTATGGCTACACCTTC.

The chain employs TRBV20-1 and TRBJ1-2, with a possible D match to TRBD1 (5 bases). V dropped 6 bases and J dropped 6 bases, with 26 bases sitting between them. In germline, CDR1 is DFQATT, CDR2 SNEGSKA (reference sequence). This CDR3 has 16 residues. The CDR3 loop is CSASQLERGEVDGYTF. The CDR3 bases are TGCAGTGCCTCACAATTGGAACGGGGCGAAGTTGATGGCTACACCTTC.

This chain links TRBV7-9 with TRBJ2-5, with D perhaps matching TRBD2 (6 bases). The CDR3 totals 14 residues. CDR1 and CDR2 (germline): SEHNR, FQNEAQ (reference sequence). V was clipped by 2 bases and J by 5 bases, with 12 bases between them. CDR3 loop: CASSLWEEQETQYF. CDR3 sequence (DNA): TGTGCCAGCAGCTTATGGGAGGAGCAGGAGACCCAGTACTTC.

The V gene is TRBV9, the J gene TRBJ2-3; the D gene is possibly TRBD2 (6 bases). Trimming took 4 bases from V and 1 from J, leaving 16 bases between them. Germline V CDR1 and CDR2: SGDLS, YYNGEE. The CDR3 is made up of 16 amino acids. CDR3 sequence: CASSNWDSEGTDTQYF. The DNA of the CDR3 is TGTGCCAGCAGCAATTGGGACTCCGAGGGCACAGATACGCAGTATTTT.

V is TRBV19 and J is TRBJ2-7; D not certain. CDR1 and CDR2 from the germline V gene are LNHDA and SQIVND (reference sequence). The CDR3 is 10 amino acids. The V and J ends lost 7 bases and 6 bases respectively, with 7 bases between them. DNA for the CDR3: TGTGCCAGTAAGGCCTTCGAGCAGTACTTC. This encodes CASKAFEQYF.

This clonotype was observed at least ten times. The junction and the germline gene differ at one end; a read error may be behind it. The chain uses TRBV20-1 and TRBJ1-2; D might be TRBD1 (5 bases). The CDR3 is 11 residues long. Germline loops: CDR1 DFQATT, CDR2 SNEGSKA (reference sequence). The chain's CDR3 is CSATGEYGYTF. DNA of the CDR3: TGCAGCGCTACGGGGGAATATGGCTACACCTTC.

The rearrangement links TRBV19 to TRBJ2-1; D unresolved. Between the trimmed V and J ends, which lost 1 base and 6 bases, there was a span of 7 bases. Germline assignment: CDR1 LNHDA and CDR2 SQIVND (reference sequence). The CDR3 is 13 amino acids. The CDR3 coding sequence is TGTGCCAGTAGTATAGTGGCGCCCAATGAGCAGTTCTTC. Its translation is CASSIVAPNEQFF.

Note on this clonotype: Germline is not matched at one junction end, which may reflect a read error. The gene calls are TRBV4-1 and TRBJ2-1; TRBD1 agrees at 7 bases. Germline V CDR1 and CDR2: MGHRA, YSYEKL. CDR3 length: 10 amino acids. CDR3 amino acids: CASRNRGQFF. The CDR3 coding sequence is TGTGCCAGCAGAAACAGGGGGCAGTTCTTC.

DNA of the CDR3: TGCAGTGCACCTCGGACACCAGTCTACGAGCAGTACTTC. It specifies CSAPRTPVYEQYF. The V and J genes are TRBV20-1 and TRBJ2-7; perhaps TRBD1 as D (5 bases). The CDR3 runs 13 residues. V was clipped by 6 bases and J by 3 bases, with 15 bases between them. Germline V CDR1 and CDR2: DFQATT, SNEGSKA (reference sequence).

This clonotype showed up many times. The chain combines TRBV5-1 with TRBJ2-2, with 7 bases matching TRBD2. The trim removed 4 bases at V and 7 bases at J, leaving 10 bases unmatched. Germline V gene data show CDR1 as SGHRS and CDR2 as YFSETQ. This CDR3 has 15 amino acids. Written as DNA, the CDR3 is TGCGCCAGCAGCCCCGGACTAGAAGTGGGCGGGGAGCTGTTTTTT. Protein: CASSPGLEVGGELFF.